This record looks at one T cell receptor beta chain sequence and its context. Its antigen is as yet unknown. Input per TCR library consisted of roughly 4,000 ng of total RNA. UMIs bearing a 6-nucleotide sample barcode were added through template switching. After re-calling the 5' RACE reads, TCRdb lists one entry per CDR3 protein, DNA absent. The table lists about 450,000 distinct CDR3 sequences, with more than 2% in the top ten. This CDR3 has 14 amino acids. Germline lookup yields CDR1 LGHNT and CDR2 FRNRAP. This entry belongs to a study of monozygotic twins with inflammatory bowel disease. Regarding the study as a whole: Among IBD patients, TCRbeta diversity (inverse Simpson) was lower than in healthy co-twins. Healthy twins shared more clonotypes with others than IBD patients, most markedly active ones.

Sequenced input: blood. The rearrangement links TRBV12-5 to TRBJ1-5; TCRdb's D gene call, TRBD1, goes unchecked for lack of DNA. This TCR came from a human donor with ulcerative colitis or Crohn's disease, or a healthy co-twin of an affected twin (not recorded which). CDR3 sequence: CASGPQMSNQPQHF.